These 3 T cell receptor beta chains came from one sample sequenced in a study of T cell changes during pregnancy in multiple sclerosis (dated by TCRdb to 2018 to 2020). Libraries were constructed by the immunoSEQ multiplex PCR assay. What TCRdb holds here is the immuneACCESS table cut down to in-frame rearrangements. Part of the clones is not present; checked against another copy, under half of the missing clones reflect an unresolved V gene, and the others are unexplained. Here the sample has 25,000 to 35,000 clones; approximately 94% occur a single time. The top ten clones comprise roughly 5.7% of the sample. The source was CD8+ T cells from peripheral blood mononuclear cells, collected before pregnancy. These receptors were obtained from a female donor with multiple sclerosis, enrolled in a pregnancy study.

The rearrangement links TRBV9 to TRBJ2-7, with TRBD1 matching over 8 bases. The germline V gene encodes CDR1 SGDLS and CDR2 YYNGEE. After removal of 0 bases from V and 4 bases from J, the junction contained 9 bases not matched to a gene. This CDR3 contains 16 residues. The CDR3 here is CASSVEGGRGLYEQYF. CDR3 nucleotides: TGTGCCAGCAGCGTAGAAGGGGGCAGGGGGCTGTACGAGCAGTACTTC.

The chain is built from TRBV2 and TRBJ2-7; 7 bases match TRBD1. CDR3 length: 12 residues. Unmatched junction bases numbered 5, after V lost 9 bases and J lost 3 bases. Germline loops: CDR1 SNHLY, CDR2 FYNNEI. CDR3: CASRDSVYEQYF. The CDR3 nucleotides read TGTGCCAGTCGGGACAGCGTCTACGAGCAGTACTTC.

J is TRBJ2-1 and V is TRBV19, with 8 bases that match TRBD2. CDR1 is LNHDA and CDR2 is SQIVND in the germline V gene (reference sequence). The CDR3 has 16 amino acids. V shed 7 bases, J shed 9 bases, and the junction held 17 bases outside the gene matches. CDR3 DNA sequence: TGTGCCAGTATGACGGGGGCTAGCGGGTCAATGGGTGAGCAGTTCTTC. It yields the protein CASMTGASGSMGEQFF.